This TCR beta chain emerged from a study of response to subunit inactivated influenza vaccine. The study's findings and limits: Authors suggested each seasonal influenza vaccination recruits few new T cells.

Germline V gives CDR1 SGHRS, CDR2 YFSETQ. The CDR3 runs 15 residues. V lost 3 bases, J lost 2 bases, and 4 bases stayed unmatched. Remarks on this clonotype: The antigen is undetermined.

MiXCR, applied by TCRdb to the RT-PCR reads, yields one record per CDR3 protein. The sample lists approximately 520,000 distinct CDR3 sequences, 25% occurring once. The source material was CD4+ T cells sorted from PBMCs, sampled around 5 days after vaccination. J is TRBJ1-4 and V is TRBV5-1, with 7 bases lining up with TRBD1. The origin of this receptor is a middle-aged man who received an inactivated influenza vaccine. CDR3 amino acids: CASSSQQGTNEKLFF. The CDR3 DNA follows: TGCGCCAGCAGCTCGCAACAGGGGACTAATGAAAAACTGTTTTTT.